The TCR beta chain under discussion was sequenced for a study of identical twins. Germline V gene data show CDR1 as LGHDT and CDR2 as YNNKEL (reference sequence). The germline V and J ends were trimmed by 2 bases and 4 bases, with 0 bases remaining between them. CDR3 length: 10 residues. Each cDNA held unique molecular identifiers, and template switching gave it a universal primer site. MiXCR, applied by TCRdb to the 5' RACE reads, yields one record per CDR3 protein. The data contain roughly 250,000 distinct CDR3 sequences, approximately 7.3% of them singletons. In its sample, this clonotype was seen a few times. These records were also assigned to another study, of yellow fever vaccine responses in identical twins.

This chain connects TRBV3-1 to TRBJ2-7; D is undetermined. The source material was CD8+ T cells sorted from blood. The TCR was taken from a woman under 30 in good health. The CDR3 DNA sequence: TGTGCCAGCAGCCAATACGAGCAGTACGTC. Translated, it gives CASSQYEQYV.